The 19 T cell receptor beta chains reported below all come from one sample, sequenced in a study of T cell changes during pregnancy in multiple sclerosis. Repertoires were generated with immunoSEQ multiplex PCR, while TCRdb's copy carries only in-frame clones and drops some. This sample carries some 77,000 clones, just over 90% of them seen once, and the ten largest clones take roughly 0.21%. The sample consisted of CD4+ T cells from peripheral blood mononuclear cells, taken before pregnancy. The receptors shown here come from a female donor with multiple sclerosis, enrolled in a pregnancy study.

This chain connects TRBV18 to TRBJ1-2, with D unclear. V lost 5 bases and J 3 bases, leaving 16 bases between the germline ends. The CDR3 runs 15 residues. Germline values: CDR1 KGHSH, CDR2 LQKENI. In DNA, the CDR3 is TGTGCCAGCTCAGTGCGGGCTGACCCCTACTATGGCTACACCTTC. Translation gives CASSVRADPYYGYTF.

V is TRBV2 and J is TRBJ1-4; no firm D call. Germline V gene data show CDR1 as SNHLY and CDR2 as FYNNEI. The CDR3 consists of 14 residues. With 4 bases removed from V and 8 bases from J, the gap between germline ends came to 14 bases. CDR3 bases: TGTGCCAGCAGTGCCGGACGTGGAGGGGAAAAACTGTTTTTT. It encodes CASSAGRGGEKLFF.

V and J are TRBV18 and TRBJ2-2, with a possible D match to TRBD2 (5 bases). Deletions cut 6 bases from V and 1 base from J, with 15 bases between. This CDR3 is built from 16 residues. Germline CDR1 and CDR2: KGHSH and LQKENI. CDR3 DNA: TGTGCCAGCTCCCGCGGGCGGACGGTGAACACCGGGGAGCTGTTTTTT. It specifies CASSRGRTVNTGELFF.

Of note for this clone: At one of its ends the junction is not consistent with the germline gene, which may arise from a read error. The genes are TRBV2 and TRBJ1-2; D might be TRBD1 (5 bases). CDR3 length: 14 amino acids. The V gene's germline CDR1 is SNHLY and CDR2 FYNNEI. The CDR3, as DNA: TGTGCCAGCGGTGACAGCGACTTCCTTAGCGGCTACACCTTC. Translating gives CASGDSDFLSGYTF.

This chain joins TRBV10-3 and TRBJ1-5; 7 bases match TRBD1. Germline-derived CDR1 and CDR2 are ENHRY and SYGVKD. The CDR3 consists of 15 residues. The junction had 7 bases not matched to a gene; V was cut back by 5 bases and J by 3 bases. The CDR3 DNA is TGTGCCATCAGTAGGCGACAGGGCGACAATCAGCCCCAGCATTTT. It specifies CAISRRQGDNQPQHF.

The chain recombines TRBV5-1 with TRBJ2-5; D not certain. The germline V gene encodes CDR1 SGHRS and CDR2 YFSETQ. The CDR3 consists of 14 residues. V gave up 0 bases and J gave up 0 bases, with 6 bases separating them. The CDR3 is CASSLEEYQETQYF. The CDR3 bases are TGCGCCAGCAGCTTGGAGGAGTACCAAGAGACCCAGTACTTC. Together with reference TRBV5-1 and TRBJ2-5, the CDR3 gives the full variable domain: KAGVTQTPRYLIKTRGQQVTLSCSPISGHRSVSWYQQTPGQGLQFLFEYFSETQRNKGNFPGRFSGRQFSNSRSEMNVSTLELGDSALYLCASSLEEYQETQYFGPGTRLLVL.

The genes are TRBV18 and TRBJ2-6; no definite D call. The V end lost 3 bases, the J end lost 0 bases, and 9 bases lay between the germline ends. Germline-derived CDR1 and CDR2 are KGHSH and LQKENI. This CDR3 is built from 16 residues. CDR3 DNA: TGTGCCAGCTCACCTCTAATGAGCTCTGGGGCCAACGTCCTGACTTTC. It translates to CASSPLMSSGANVLTF.

CDR3 in amino acids: CAWSPRDSEQYF. CDR3 nucleotides: TGTGCCTGGAGTCCCAGGGACTCCGAGCAGTACTTC. The chain couples TRBV30 to TRBJ2-7; perhaps TRBD2 as D (6 bases). With 2 bases removed from V and 6 bases from J, the gap between germline ends came to 11 bases. Germline V gene data show CDR1 as GTSNPN and CDR2 as SVGIG (reference sequence). The length of the CDR3 is 12 residues. The whole variable domain, remainder taken from reference TRBV30 and TRBJ2-7, is SQTIHQWPATLVQPVGSPLSLECTVEGTSNPNLYWYRQAAGRGLQLLFYSVGIGQISSEVPQNLSASRPQDRQFILSSKKLLLSDSGFYLCAWSPRDSEQYFGPGTRLTVT.

This chain joins TRBV18 and TRBJ2-5; 9 bases match TRBD2. The V gene's germline CDR1 is KGHSH and CDR2 LQKENI. The CDR3 covers 17 residues. The V segment lost 2 bases and the J segment 1 base; nucleotides outside the gene matches: 8. CDR3 DNA: TGTGCCAGCTCACCAACAGGGCCGACTAGCGGCCAAGAGACCCAGTACTTC. Translation gives CASSPTGPTSGQETQYF.

The chain employs TRBV5-1 and TRBJ2-3; D perhaps matches TRBD1 (5 bases). Germline loops: CDR1 SGHRS, CDR2 YFSETQ. There are 14 residues in the CDR3. Between the trimmed V and J ends, which lost 3 bases and 0 bases, there was a span of 8 bases. The CDR3: CASSWGSSTDTQYF. The CDR3, as DNA: TGCGCCAGCAGCTGGGGCAGCAGCACAGATACGCAGTATTTT.

The chain has TRBV19 and TRBJ2-1; weak D call: TRBD1 (6 bases). Trimming shortened V by 5 bases and J by 7 bases, and 12 bases separated the two germline ends. The CDR3 loop spans 13 amino acids. The germline V gene has CDR1 LNHDA and CDR2 SQIVND (reference sequence). Here the CDR3 DNA reads TGTGCCAGTAGTGTAAACAGGGATAATGAGCAGTTCTTC. Its translation is CASSVNRDNEQFF.

The chain combines TRBV5-1 with TRBJ2-7, with a tentative D call TRBD2 (6 bases). CDR3 length: 15 residues. CDR1 is SGHRS and CDR2 is YFSETQ in the germline V gene. The germline V and J ends were trimmed by 4 bases and 0 bases, with 14 bases remaining between them. In DNA form, the CDR3 reads TGCGCCAGCAGCCCCGATGGGGGACTCTCCTACGAGCAGTACTTC. This gives the protein CASSPDGGLSYEQYF.

The chain recombines TRBV5-4 with TRBJ2-1, with D possibly matching TRBD2 (5 bases). There are 13 residues in the CDR3. In germline, CDR1 is SGHNT, CDR2 YYREEE (reference sequence). The ends were cut back, 0 bases at V and 6 bases at J, with 7 bases in the middle. Here the CDR3 DNA reads TGTGCCAGCAGCTTGGCGAGGGTCAATGAGCAGTTCTTC. It codes for CASSLARVNEQFF.

This rearrangement joins TRBV11-2 to TRBJ2-7; TRBD2 matches at 13 bases. This CDR3 comprises 16 residues. Unmatched junction bases numbered 4, after V lost 5 bases and J lost 0 bases. Germline V CDR1 and CDR2: SGHAT, FQNNGV. CDR3 bases: TGTGCCAGCAGCCCTAGGACTAGCGGGAGCTCCTACGAGCAGTACTTC. Residues: CASSPRTSGSSYEQYF.

This chain links TRBV10-3 with TRBJ2-7; the match to TRBD2 covers 13 bases. V trimming: 4 bases; J trimming: 5 bases; junction bases outside the gene matches: 2. The germline gives CDR1 ENHRY, CDR2 SYGVKD. The CDR3 has 14 residues. CDR3 DNA sequence: TGTGCCATCAGTGGGGGACTAGCGGGAAACGAGCAGTACTTC. It specifies CAISGGLAGNEQYF.

The rearrangement uses TRBV4-2 and TRBJ2-7; 10 positions agree with TRBD2. The CDR3 consists of 14 residues. Germline V gives CDR1 LGHNA, CDR2 YNFKEQ. Unmatched junction bases numbered 1, after V lost 1 base and J lost 4 bases. The CDR3 DNA follows: TGTGCCAGCAGCCAAGGGACTAGCGGATACGAGCAGTACTTC. It specifies CASSQGTSGYEQYF.

The V gene is TRBV9, the J gene TRBJ2-1; TRBD2 aligns across 10 bases. Per germline, CDR1 SGDLS and CDR2 YYNGEE. Trimming at V came to 2 bases and at J to 7 bases, leaving 18 bases not matched to a gene. This CDR3 has 19 residues. The CDR3 coding sequence is TGTGCCAGCAGCGTGTTCTCTGGGTCCCGGGATAGCGGGAGGAATGAGCAGTTCTTC. Translating it yields CASSVFSGSRDSGRNEQFF.

The V and J genes are TRBV7-2 and TRBJ2-7; 11 nucleotides align to TRBD1. The CDR3 has 19 residues. Germline V gives CDR1 SGHTA, CDR2 FQGNSA. The ends lost 3 bases at V and 1 base at J; junction bases unmatched: 14. The DNA for the CDR3 is TGTGCCAGCAGCTTGGGTAGGGACAGGGGGTTTTGGCTGTCCTACGAGCAGTACTTC. Its protein is CASSLGRDRGFWLSYEQYF.

The chain is built from TRBV7-9 and TRBJ2-7; TRBD1 aligns across 10 bases. CDR1 is SEHNR, CDR2 FQNEAQ, per germline (reference sequence). V gave up 2 bases and J gave up 2 bases; unmatched junction bases: 12. The CDR3 contains 18 residues. The CDR3: CASSLLPPGTGETYEQYF. The CDR3 nucleotides read TGTGCCAGCAGCTTACTGCCCCCCGGGACAGGGGAAACCTACGAGCAGTACTTC.